This T cell receptor (beta chain) was found in a study of vaccination and CD4 T cells after COVID-19. Overall study context: Sampling post-COVID took place a median around 99 days after diagnosis (range 35 to 161). Points from the study as a whole: Convalescent patients displayed spike mono-reactivity in 304 of 307 vaccine-specific clones.

The CDR3 length is 13 residues, termini included. CDR1 LNHDA and CDR2 SQIVND come from the germline V gene (reference sequence). Concerning this clonotype itself: The antigen is undetermined. Because the CDR3's place on the DNA is in doubt, the DNA is left out and the CDR3 is given as listed by TCRdb.

The time point here: late sampling 161 to 241 days after vaccination in a few convalescent patients. A single record per CDR3 protein comes from TCRdb applying MiXCR to the PCR reads. The table lists about 28,000 distinct CDR3 sequences, roughly 45% of them singletons. The sequencing used CD4+ T cells from blood, collected about 7 months after SARS-CoV-2 vaccination. This TCR was recovered from a human donor who had recovered from COVID-19. The genes are TRBV19 and TRBJ1-5; the table calls TRBD1, which could not be checked here. The CDR3 loop reads CASTSGELQPQHF.